The rows below give T cell receptor beta chains drawn from one sample of a study of beta chain features in type 1 diabetes. This table comes from immunoSEQ multiplex PCR, and its TCRdb copy is limited to in-frame clones, with some not included. Among hundreds of thousands of clones, around 15% were seen once, and the ten largest hold 0.022%. The specimen sequenced was naive CD4+ T cells from blood. The receptor set was obtained from a man younger than 35 with type 1 diabetes. Each CDR3 is given with its conserved first and last residue. The D gene is left open where the match is weak. Only part of the rows carry a size: once, few, many, or a class if the clone is expanded.

J gene: TRBJ2-7
clone size: .
V gene: TRBV14
CDR3 length: 16
D gene: TRBD2
CDR3 protein: CASSRDLAASSYEQYF
CDR3 DNA: TGTGCCAGCAGCCGGGATCTAGCGGCGAGCTCCTACGAGCAGTACTTC

J gene: TRBJ2-7
clone size: few
V gene: TRBV18
CDR3 length: 12
D gene: .
CDR3 protein: CASSPIGDEQYF
CDR3 DNA: TGTGCCAGCTCACCTATAGGGGACGAGCAGTACTTC

J gene: TRBJ1-2
clone size: few
V gene: TRBV30
CDR3 length: 13
D gene: .
CDR3 protein: CAWSGLQSPRRTF
CDR3 DNA: TGTGCCTGGAGTGGGCTCCAGAGCCCTCGACGCACCTTC

J gene: TRBJ2-2
clone size: few
V gene: TRBV7-3
CDR3 length: 15
D gene: TRBD2
CDR3 protein: CASRTGLAETGELFF
CDR3 DNA: TGTGCCAGCAGAACGGGACTAGCGGAAACCGGGGAGCTGTTTTTT

J gene: TRBJ1-2
clone size: .
V gene: TRBV25-1
CDR3 length: 13
D gene: TRBD1
CDR3 protein: CASRYTGEGGYTF
CDR3 DNA: TGTGCCAGCAGGTACACAGGGGAAGGTGGCTACACCTTC

J gene: TRBJ2-3
clone size: few
V gene: TRBV9
CDR3 length: 14
D gene: .
CDR3 protein: CASSVVTAADTQYF
CDR3 DNA: TGTGCCAGCAGCGTCGTTACTGCCGCAGATACGCAGTATTTT

J gene: TRBJ2-7
clone size: few
V gene: TRBV21-1
CDR3 length: 13
D gene: .
CDR3 protein: CASTLHPNGEQYF
CDR3 DNA: TGTGCCAGCACCCTACACCCTAATGGCGAGCAGTACTTC

J gene: TRBJ1-2
clone size: .
V gene: TRBV10-3
CDR3 length: 16
D gene: .
CDR3 protein: CAISEPVGGNFDGYTF
CDR3 DNA: TGTGCCATCAGTGAGCCCGTGGGAGGGAATTTTGATGGCTACACCTTC

J gene: TRBJ2-3
clone size: few
V gene: TRBV5-1
CDR3 length: 11
D gene: .
CDR3 protein: CASSRMDTQYF
CDR3 DNA: TGCGCCAGCAGCAGAATGGATACGCAGTATTTT

J gene: TRBJ2-7
clone size: .
V gene: TRBV4-1
CDR3 length: 13
D gene: .
CDR3 protein: CASSQEPEGGQYF
CDR3 DNA: TGCGCCAGCAGCCAAGAGCCTGAAGGAGGGCAGTACTTC

J gene: TRBJ2-7
clone size: .
V gene: TRBV28
CDR3 length: 14
D gene: .
CDR3 protein: CASSRQLRIREQYF
CDR3 DNA: TGTGCCAGCAGTCGACAACTAAGAATAAGGGAGCAGTACTTC

J gene: TRBJ1-1
clone size: .
V gene: TRBV6-1
CDR3 length: 14
D gene: TRBD1
CDR3 protein: CASRDRGPSPEAFF
CDR3 DNA: TGTGCCAGCAGGGACAGGGGGCCCTCCCCTGAAGCTTTCTTT

J gene: TRBJ1-1
clone size: few
V gene: TRBV5-1
CDR3 length: 13
D gene: .
CDR3 protein: CASSAGDDTEAFF
CDR3 DNA: TGCGCCAGCAGCGCAGGGGATGACACTGAAGCTTTCTTT

J gene: TRBJ1-5
clone size: few
V gene: TRBV10-3
CDR3 length: 10
D gene: .
CDR3 protein: CAIGEQPQHF
CDR3 DNA: TGTGCCATCGGGGAGCAGCCCCAGCATTTT

J gene: TRBJ2-1
clone size: .
V gene: TRBV11-2
CDR3 length: 16
D gene: .
CDR3 protein: CASSPPAGGTYNEQFF
CDR3 DNA: TGTGCCAGCAGCCCGCCGGCCGGAGGGACTTACAATGAGCAGTTCTTC

J gene: TRBJ2-1
clone size: few
V gene: TRBV19
CDR3 length: 11
D gene: .
CDR3 protein: CASARYNEQFF
CDR3 DNA: TGTGCCAGTGCACGATACAATGAGCAGTTCTTC

J gene: TRBJ1-1
clone size: few
V gene: TRBV4-2
CDR3 length: 15
D gene: TRBD1
CDR3 protein: CASSQHLDRATEAFF
CDR3 DNA: TGTGCCAGCAGCCAACACTTGGACAGGGCCACTGAAGCTTTCTTT

J gene: TRBJ2-1
clone size: .
V gene: TRBV2
CDR3 length: 16
D gene: .
CDR3 protein: CASSAETGRTYNEQFF
CDR3 DNA: TGTGCCAGCAGCGCCGAGACAGGGAGGACCTACAATGAGCAGTTCTTC

J gene: TRBJ2-2
clone size: .
V gene: TRBV13
CDR3 length: 12
D gene: .
CDR3 protein: CASSSRPGELFF
CDR3 DNA: TGTGCCAGCAGCTCCCGCCCCGGGGAGCTGTTTTTT

J gene: TRBJ1-1
clone size: .
V gene: TRBV27
CDR3 length: 13
D gene: .
CDR3 protein: CASRRTGRTEAFF
CDR3 DNA: TGTGCCAGCAGGCGAACAGGGCGTACTGAAGCTTTCTTT

J gene: TRBJ2-3
clone size: .
V gene: TRBV15
CDR3 length: 19
D gene: TRBD2
CDR3 protein: CATSRARLGSGGAGDTQYF
CDR3 DNA: TGTGCCACCAGCAGAGCCAGGTTGGGTAGCGGGGGGGCCGGAGATACGCAGTATTTT

J gene: TRBJ2-5
clone size: .
V gene: TRBV4-2
CDR3 length: 16
D gene: TRBD2
CDR3 protein: CASSQESGGAQETQYF
CDR3 DNA: TGTGCCAGCAGCCAAGAGAGCGGGGGGGCCCAAGAGACCCAGTACTTC

J gene: TRBJ2-7
clone size: .
V gene: TRBV6-6
CDR3 length: 12
D gene: .
CDR3 protein: CASRPGLGEQYF
CDR3 DNA: TGTGCCAGCAGGCCTGGACTGGGCGAGCAGTACTTC

J gene: TRBJ1-1
clone size: .
V gene: TRBV5-1
CDR3 length: 15
D gene: .
CDR3 protein: CASSFSRGGETEAFF
CDR3 DNA: TGCGCCAGCAGCTTTTCCCGGGGCGGGGAAACTGAAGCTTTCTTT

J gene: TRBJ2-4
clone size: .
V gene: TRBV6-1
CDR3 length: 11
D gene: .
CDR3 protein: CASSELDIQYF
CDR3 DNA: TGTGCCAGCAGTGAACTGGACATTCAGTACTTC

J gene: TRBJ2-1
clone size: few
V gene: TRBV4-2
CDR3 length: 11
D gene: .
CDR3 protein: CASSQDNEQFF
CDR3 DNA: TGTGCCAGCAGCCAAGATAATGAGCAGTTCTTC

J gene: TRBJ2-2
clone size: few
V gene: TRBV25-1
CDR3 length: 14
D gene: .
CDR3 protein: CASSVYKSTGELFF
CDR3 DNA: TGTGCCAGCAGTGTCTACAAATCCACCGGGGAGCTGTTTTTT